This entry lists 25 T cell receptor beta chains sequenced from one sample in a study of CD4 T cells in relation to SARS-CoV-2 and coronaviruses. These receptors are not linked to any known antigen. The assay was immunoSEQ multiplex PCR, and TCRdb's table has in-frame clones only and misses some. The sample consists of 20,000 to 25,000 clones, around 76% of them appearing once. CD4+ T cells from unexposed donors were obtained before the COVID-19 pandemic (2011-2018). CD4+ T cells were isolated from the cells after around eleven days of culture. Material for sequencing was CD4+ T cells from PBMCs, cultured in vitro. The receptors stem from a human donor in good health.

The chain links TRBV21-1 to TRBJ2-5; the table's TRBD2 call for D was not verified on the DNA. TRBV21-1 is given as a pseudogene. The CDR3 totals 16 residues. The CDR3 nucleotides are TGTGCCAGCAGCCGAACTAGCGGGGAGTACCAAGAGACCCAGTACTTC. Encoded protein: CASSRTSGEYQETQYF.

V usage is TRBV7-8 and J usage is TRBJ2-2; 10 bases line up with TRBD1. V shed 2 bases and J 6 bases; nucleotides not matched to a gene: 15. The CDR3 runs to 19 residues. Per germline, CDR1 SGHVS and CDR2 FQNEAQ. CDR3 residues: CASSLSEPWDRGAPGELFF. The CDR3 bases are TGTGCCAGCAGCTTAAGTGAACCCTGGGACAGGGGCGCCCCCGGGGAGCTGTTTTTT.

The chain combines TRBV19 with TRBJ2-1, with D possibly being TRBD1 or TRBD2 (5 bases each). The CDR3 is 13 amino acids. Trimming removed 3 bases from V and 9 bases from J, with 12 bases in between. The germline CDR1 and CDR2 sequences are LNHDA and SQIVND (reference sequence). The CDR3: CASSIRELSEQFF. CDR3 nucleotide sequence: TGTGCCAGTAGTATCAGGGAGTTGAGTGAGCAGTTCTTC.

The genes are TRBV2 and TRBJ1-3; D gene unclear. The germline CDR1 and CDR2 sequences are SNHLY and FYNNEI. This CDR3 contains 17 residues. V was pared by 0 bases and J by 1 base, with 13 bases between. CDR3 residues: CASSEARIRLSGNTIYF. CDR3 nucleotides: TGTGCCAGCAGTGAAGCTAGAATTCGGTTGTCTGGAAACACCATATATTTT.

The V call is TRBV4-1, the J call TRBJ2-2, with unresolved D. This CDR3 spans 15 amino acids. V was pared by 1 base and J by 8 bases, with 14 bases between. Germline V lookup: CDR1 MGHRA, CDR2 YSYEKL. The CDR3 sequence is CASSQGPVLGGELFF. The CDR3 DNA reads TGCGCCAGCAGCCAAGGTCCGGTCTTAGGGGGGGAGCTGTTTTTT.

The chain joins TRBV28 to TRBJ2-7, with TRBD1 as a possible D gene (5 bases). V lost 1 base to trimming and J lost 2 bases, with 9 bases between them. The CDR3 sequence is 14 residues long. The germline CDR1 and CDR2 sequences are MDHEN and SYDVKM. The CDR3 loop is CASSLFTGPYEQYF. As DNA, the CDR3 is TGTGCCAGCAGTTTATTTACAGGCCCCTACGAGCAGTACTTC.

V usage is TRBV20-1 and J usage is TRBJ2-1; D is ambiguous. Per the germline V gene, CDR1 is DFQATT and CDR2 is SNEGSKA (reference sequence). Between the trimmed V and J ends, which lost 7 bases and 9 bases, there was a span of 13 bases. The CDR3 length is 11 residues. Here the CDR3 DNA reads TGCAGTGGGGTCGGCAAGAGTGAGCAGTTCTTC. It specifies CSGVGKSEQFF.

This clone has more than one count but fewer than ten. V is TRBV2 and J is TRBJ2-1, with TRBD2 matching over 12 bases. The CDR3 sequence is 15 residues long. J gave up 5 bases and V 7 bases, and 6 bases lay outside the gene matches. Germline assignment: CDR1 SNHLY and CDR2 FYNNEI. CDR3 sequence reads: CASTRLAGVNNEQFF. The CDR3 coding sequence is TGTGCCAGCACCCGACTAGCGGGAGTAAACAATGAGCAGTTCTTC.

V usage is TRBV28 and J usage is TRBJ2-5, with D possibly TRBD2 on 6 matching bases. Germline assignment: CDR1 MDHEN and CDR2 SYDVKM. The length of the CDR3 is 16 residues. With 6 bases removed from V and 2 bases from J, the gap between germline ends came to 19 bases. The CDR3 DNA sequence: TGTGCCAGCAGCCTCCCGGGACTCCTGAGACAAGAGACCCAGTACTTC. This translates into CASSLPGLLRQETQYF.

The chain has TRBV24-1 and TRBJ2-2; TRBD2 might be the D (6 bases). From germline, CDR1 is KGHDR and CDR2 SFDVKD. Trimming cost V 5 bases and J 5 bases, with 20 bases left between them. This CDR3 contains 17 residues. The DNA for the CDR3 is TGTGCCACCAGTGGGCGGCAGGGAGGTTTTTCTACCGGGGAGCTGTTTTTT. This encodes CATSGRQGGFSTGELFF.

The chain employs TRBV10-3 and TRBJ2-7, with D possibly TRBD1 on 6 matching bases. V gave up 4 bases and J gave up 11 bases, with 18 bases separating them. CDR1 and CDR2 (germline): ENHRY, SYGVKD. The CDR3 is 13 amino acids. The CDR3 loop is CAISGTGKEVEYF. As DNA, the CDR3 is TGTGCCATCAGTGGAACAGGGAAGGAGGTGGAGTACTTC.

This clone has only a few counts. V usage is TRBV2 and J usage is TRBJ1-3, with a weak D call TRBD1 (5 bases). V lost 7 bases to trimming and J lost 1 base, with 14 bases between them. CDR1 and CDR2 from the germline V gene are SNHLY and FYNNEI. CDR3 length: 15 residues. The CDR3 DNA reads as TGTGCCAGCACTGCCAATACAGGTTCTGGAAACACCATATATTTT. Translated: CASTANTGSGNTIYF.

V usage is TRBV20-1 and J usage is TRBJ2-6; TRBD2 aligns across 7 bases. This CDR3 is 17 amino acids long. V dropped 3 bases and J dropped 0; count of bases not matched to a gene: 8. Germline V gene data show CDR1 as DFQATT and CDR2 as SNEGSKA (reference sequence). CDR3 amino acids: CSASPSGAHSGANVLTF. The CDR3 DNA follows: TGCAGTGCTAGTCCTAGCGGAGCCCACTCTGGGGCCAACGTCCTGACTTTC.

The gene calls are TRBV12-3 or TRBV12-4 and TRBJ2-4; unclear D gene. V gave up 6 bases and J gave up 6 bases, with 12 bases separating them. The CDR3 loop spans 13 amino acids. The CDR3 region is CASSTYTPNIQYF. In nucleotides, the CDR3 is TGTGCCAGCAGCACATATACGCCAAACATTCAGTACTTC.

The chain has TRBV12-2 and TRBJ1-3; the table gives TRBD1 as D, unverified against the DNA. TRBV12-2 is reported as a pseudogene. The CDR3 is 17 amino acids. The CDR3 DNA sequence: TGTGCAAGTCGCTTAAGGCGACAGCCGAGCTCTGGAAACACCATATATTTT. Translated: CASRLRRQPSSGNTIYF.

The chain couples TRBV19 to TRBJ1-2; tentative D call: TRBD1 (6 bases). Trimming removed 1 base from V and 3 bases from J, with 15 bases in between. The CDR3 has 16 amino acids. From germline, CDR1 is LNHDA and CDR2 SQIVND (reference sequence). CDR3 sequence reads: CASSIVQGRMHYGYTF. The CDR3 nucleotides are TGTGCCAGTAGTATAGTGCAGGGGCGGATGCACTATGGCTACACCTTC.

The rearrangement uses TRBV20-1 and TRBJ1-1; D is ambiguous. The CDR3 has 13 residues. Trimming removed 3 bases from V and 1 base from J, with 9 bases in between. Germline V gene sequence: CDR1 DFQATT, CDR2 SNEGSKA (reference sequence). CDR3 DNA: TGCAGTGCTAGTCGGCAGGAGAACACTGAAGCTTTCTTT. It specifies CSASRQENTEAFF.

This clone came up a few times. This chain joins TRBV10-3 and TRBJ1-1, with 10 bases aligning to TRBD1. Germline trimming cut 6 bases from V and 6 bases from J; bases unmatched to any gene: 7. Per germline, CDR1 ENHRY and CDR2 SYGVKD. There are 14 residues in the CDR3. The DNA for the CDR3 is TGTGCCATCAGGACAGGGGGCGCGGAGGCTGAAGCTTTCTTT. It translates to CAIRTGGAEAEAFF.

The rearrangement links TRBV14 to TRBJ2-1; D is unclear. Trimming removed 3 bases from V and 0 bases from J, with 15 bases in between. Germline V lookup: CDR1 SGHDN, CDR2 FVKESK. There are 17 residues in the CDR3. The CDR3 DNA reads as TGTGCCAGCAGCCATTCACCCGGTTTTAGCTCCTACAATGAGCAGTTCTTC. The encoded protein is CASSHSPGFSSYNEQFF.

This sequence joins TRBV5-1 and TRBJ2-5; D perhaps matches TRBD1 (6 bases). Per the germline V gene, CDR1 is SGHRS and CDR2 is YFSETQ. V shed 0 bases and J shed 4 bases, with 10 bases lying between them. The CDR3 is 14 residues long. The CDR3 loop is CASSLGGRGETQYF. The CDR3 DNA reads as TGCGCCAGCAGCTTGGGAGGCAGGGGAGAGACCCAGTACTTC.

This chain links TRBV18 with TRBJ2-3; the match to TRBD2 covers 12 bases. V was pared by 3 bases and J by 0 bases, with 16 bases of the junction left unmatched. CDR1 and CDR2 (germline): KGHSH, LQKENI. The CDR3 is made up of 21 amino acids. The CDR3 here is CASSPAGSTGTSGPSTDTQYF. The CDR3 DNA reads TGTGCCAGCTCACCTGCGGGGAGTACCGGGACTAGCGGGCCTAGCACAGATACGCAGTATTTT.

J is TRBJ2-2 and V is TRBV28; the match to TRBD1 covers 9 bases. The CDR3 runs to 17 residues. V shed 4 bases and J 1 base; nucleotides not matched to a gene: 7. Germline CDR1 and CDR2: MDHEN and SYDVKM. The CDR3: CASSSGYRGLNTGELFF. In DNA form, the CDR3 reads TGTGCCAGCAGTTCGGGCTACAGGGGGCTGAACACCGGGGAGCTGTTTTTT.

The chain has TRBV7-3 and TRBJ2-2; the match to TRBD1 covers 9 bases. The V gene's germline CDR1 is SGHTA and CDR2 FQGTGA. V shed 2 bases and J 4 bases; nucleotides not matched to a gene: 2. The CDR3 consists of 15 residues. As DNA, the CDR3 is TGTGCCAGCAGCTTAGACAGGGGGGGCACCGGGGAGCTGTTTTTT. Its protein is CASSLDRGGTGELFF.

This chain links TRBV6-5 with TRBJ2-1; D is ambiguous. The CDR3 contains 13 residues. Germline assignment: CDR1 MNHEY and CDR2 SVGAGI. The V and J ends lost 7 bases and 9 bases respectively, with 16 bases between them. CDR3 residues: CASTRLPGGEQFF. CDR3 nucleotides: TGTGCCAGCACGCGGCTCCCCGGTGGTGAGCAGTTCTTC.

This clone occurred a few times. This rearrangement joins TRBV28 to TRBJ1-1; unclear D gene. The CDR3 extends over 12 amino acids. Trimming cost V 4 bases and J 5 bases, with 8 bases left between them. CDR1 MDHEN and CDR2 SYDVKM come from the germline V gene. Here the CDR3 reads CASSSGRTEAFF. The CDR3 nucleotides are TGTGCCAGCAGTTCTGGTAGGACTGAAGCTTTCTTT. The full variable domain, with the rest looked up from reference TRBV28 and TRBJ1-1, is DVKVTQSSRYLVKRTGEKVFLECVQDMDHENMFWYRQDPGLGLRLIYFSYDVKMKEKGDIPEGYSVSREKKERFSLILESASTNQTSMYLCASSSGRTEAFFGQGTRLTVV.